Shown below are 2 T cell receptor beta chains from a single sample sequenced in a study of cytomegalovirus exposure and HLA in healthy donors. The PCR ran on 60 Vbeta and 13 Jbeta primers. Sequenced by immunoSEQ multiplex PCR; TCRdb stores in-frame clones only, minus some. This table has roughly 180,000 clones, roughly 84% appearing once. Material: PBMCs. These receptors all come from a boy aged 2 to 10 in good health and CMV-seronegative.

In DNA form, the CDR3 reads TGTGCCAGCAGCATCGAGTCTAATGAAAAACTGTTTTTT. It encodes CASSIESNEKLFF. The chain couples TRBV5-4 to TRBJ1-4; no clear D gene. CDR1 SGHNT and CDR2 YYREEE come from the germline V gene (reference sequence). CDR3 length equals 13 residues. The V gene lost 4 bases and the J gene lost 3 bases, with 7 bases spanning the gap.

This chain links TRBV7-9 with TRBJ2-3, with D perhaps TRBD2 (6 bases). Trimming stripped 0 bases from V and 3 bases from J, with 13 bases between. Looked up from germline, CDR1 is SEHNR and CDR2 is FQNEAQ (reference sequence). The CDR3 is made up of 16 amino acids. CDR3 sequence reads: CASSLAGTFGTDTQYF. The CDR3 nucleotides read TGTGCCAGCAGCTTAGCTGGGACTTTTGGGACAGATACGCAGTATTTT.